This T cell receptor (beta chain) was captured in a study of blood T cell repertoires in COVID-19. Study context: Some COVID-19 samples were acute and others convalescent; all came from the United States, Italy and Spain. T cells, B-cell-depleted T cells, or PBMCs provided the cDNA or gDNA that served as material.

Trimming cost V 4 bases and J 4 bases, with 17 bases left between them. The CDR3 has 16 residues. Germline values: CDR1 SGHRS, CDR2 YFSETQ. Authors' processing steps: By means of reference gene primer amplification, nucleated cell counts were estimated. The assay was immunoSEQ multiplex PCR, and TCRdb's table has in-frame clones only and misses some. V, J and clone size were drawn from that table, and D and trimming were deduced from the DNA. Of about 100,000 clones in the sample, around 92% are singletons; the top ten hold around 5.8%. This sequence originates from a man between 50 and 59 years old with active COVID-19. Input material: peripheral blood. The gene calls are TRBV5-1 and TRBJ1-4, with D maybe TRBD1 (5 bases). DNA of the CDR3: TGCGCCAGCAGCCTAACGACGGGGGAGGGTAATGAAAAACTGTTTTTT. Translated, it gives CASSLTTGEGNEKLFF.